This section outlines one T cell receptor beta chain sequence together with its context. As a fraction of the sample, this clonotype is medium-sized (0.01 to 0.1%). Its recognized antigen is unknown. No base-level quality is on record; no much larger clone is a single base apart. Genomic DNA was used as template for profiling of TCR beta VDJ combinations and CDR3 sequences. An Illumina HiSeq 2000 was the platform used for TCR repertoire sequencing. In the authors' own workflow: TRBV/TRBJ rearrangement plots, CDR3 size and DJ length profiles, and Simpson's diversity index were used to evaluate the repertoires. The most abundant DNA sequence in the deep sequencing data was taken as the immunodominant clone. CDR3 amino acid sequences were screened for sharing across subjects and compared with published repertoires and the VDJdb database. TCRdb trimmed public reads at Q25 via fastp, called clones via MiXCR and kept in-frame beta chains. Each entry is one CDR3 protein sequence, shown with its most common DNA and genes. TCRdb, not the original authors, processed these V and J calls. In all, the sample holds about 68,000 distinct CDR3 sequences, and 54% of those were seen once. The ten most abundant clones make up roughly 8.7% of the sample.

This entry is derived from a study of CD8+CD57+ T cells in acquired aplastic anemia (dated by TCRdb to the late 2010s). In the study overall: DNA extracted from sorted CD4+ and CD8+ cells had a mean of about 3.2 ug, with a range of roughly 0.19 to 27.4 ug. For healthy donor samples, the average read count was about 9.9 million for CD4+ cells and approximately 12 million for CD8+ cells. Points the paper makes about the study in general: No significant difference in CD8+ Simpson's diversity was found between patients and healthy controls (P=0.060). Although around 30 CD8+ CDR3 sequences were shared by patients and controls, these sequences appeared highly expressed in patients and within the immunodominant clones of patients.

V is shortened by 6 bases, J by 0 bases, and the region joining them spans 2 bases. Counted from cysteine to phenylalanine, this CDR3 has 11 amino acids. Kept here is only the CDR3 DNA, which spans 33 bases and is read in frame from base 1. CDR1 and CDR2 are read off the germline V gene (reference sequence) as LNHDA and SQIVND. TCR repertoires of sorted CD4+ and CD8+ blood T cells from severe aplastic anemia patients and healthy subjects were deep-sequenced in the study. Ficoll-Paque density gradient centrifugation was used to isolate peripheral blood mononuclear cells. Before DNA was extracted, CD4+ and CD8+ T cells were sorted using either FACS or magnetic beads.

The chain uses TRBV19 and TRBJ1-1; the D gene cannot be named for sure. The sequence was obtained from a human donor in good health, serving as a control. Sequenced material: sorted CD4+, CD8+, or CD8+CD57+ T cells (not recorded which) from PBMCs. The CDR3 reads CASRLNTEAFF. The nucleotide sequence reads TGTGCCAGTAGATTGAACACTGAAGCTTTCTTT.